This TCR beta chain derives from a study of OX40 agonist ivuxolimab in advanced cancers. Points from the study as a whole: Antigen specificity remained undetermined for the expanded peripheral T cells.

After removal of 4 bases from V and 1 base from J, the junction contained 5 bases not matched to a gene. Germline lookup yields CDR1 MNHNS and CDR2 SASEGT. CDR3 size: 16 residues. The data were produced by immunoSEQ multiplex PCR, yet TCRdb's version contains in-frame clones alone and is incomplete. The sample records some 60,000 clones, 80% to 95% being singletons. Comments on this clone: Its antigen is still unknown.

The V call is TRBV6-1, the J call TRBJ2-1; 9 bases are shared with TRBD2. This TCR was sampled from an adult with an advanced solid tumor such as melanoma, head and neck, liver or kidney cancer. Sample: CD4+ or CD8+ T cells sorted from blood, taken in a trial of the OX40 agonist ivuxolimab. The chain's CDR3 is CASSVSGGGSYNEQFF. In DNA form, the CDR3 reads TGTGCCAGCAGTGTTAGCGGGGGTGGATCCTACAATGAGCAGTTCTTC.